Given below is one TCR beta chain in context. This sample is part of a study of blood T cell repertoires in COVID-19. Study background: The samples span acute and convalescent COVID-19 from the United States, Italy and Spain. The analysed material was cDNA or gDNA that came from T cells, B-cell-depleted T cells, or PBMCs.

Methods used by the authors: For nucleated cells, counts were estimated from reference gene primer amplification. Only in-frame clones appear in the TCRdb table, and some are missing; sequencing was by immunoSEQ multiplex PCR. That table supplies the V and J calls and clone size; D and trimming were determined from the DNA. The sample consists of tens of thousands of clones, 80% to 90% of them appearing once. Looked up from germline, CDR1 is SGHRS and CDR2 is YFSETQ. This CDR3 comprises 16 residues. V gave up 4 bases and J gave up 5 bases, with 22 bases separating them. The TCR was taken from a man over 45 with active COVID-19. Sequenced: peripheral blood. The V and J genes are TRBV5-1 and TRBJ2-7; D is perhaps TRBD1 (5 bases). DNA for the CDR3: TGCGCCAGCAGCGGTGGGGCTGTAGGTGGGTCGAACGAGCAGTACTTC. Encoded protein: CASSGGAVGGSNEQYF.